One and the same sample provided the 19 T cell receptor beta chains below, sequenced in a study of lymphopenia after photon versus proton radiotherapy. Here immunoSEQ multiplex PCR was the method, and the copy in TCRdb shows in-frame clones only, minus some. The sample consists of roughly 49,000 clones, around 90% of them appearing once. Sequencing was performed on peripheral blood, taken from a patient treated with photon-based radiotherapy. The receptors originated from a woman aged 40 to 49 with cholangiocarcinoma.

This clone was observed a single time. The genes are TRBV11-2 and TRBJ2-3; TRBD2 matches at 9 bases. V lost 1 base, J lost 3 bases, and 5 bases stayed unmatched. CDR1 and CDR2 from the germline V gene are SGHAT and FQNNGV. The CDR3 loop spans 16 amino acids. DNA for the CDR3: TGTGCCAGCAGCTTAGTCGCGGGAGGGCCTACAGATACGCAGTATTTT. This gives the protein CASSLVAGGPTDTQYF.

J is TRBJ1-1 and V is TRBV29-1, with 7 bases identical to TRBD1. There are 12 residues in the CDR3. J gave up 10 bases and V 6 bases, and 11 bases lay outside the gene matches. Germline V gives CDR1 SQVTM, CDR2 ANQGSEA. The CDR3 loop reads CSVRQGGERAFF. The CDR3 region has the DNA TGCAGCGTACGACAGGGAGGTGAGAGAGCTTTCTTT.

The V and J genes are TRBV27 and TRBJ2-1; D remains unclear. The germline V gene has CDR1 MNHEY and CDR2 SMNVEV (reference sequence). With 2 bases removed from V and 3 bases from J, the gap between germline ends came to 8 bases. The CDR3 runs to 14 residues. The CDR3: CASSLAVDYNEQFF. In DNA, the CDR3 is TGTGCCAGCAGTTTAGCAGTAGACTACAATGAGCAGTTCTTC.

This rearrangement joins TRBV11-2 to TRBJ1-2; maybe TRBD1 (5 bases). The V gene lost 1 base and the J gene lost 5 bases, with 11 bases spanning the gap. Germline values: CDR1 SGHAT, CDR2 FQNNGV. This CDR3 is 14 amino acids long. The CDR3 spells CASSLASRVYGYTF. CDR3 coding DNA: TGTGCCAGCAGCTTAGCAAGCAGGGTTTATGGCTACACCTTC. The full variable domain, in which reference TRBV11-2 and TRBJ1-2 provide the parts outside the CDR3, is EAGVAQSPRYKIIEKRQSVAFWCNPISGHATLYWYQQILGQGPKLLIQFQNNGVVDDSQLPKDRFSAERLKGVDSTLKIQPAKLEDSAVYLCASSLASRVYGYTFGSGTRLTVV.

This rearrangement joins TRBV6-5 to TRBJ1-5; the match to TRBD1 covers 7 bases. Germline values: CDR1 MNHEY, CDR2 SVGAGI. The CDR3 consists of 14 residues. The junction had 4 bases not matched to a gene; V was cut back by 2 bases and J by 6 bases. This CDR3 reads CASSYGTEGQPQHF. The DNA for the CDR3 is TGTGCCAGCAGTTACGGGACAGAAGGTCAGCCCCAGCATTTT.

This chain connects TRBV5-1 to TRBJ1-6; no clear D gene. CDR3 length: 14 amino acids. CDR1 and CDR2 from the germline V gene are SGHRS and YFSETQ. Trimming removed 1 base at V and 7 bases at J, with 9 bases between. This CDR3 reads CASSLNVGNSPLHF. The CDR3 bases are TGCGCCAGCAGCTTGAATGTAGGCAATTCACCCCTCCACTTT.

CDR3 DNA sequence: TGCAGCGCTGGAGGGGGCCTAAACTACGAGCAGTACTTC. This gives the protein CSAGGGLNYEQYF. The gene calls are TRBV29-1 and TRBJ2-7, with TRBD1 as a possible D gene (7 bases). V was shortened by 7 bases and J by 3 bases, with 16 bases between the two germline ends. This CDR3 comprises 13 residues. Germline V lookup: CDR1 SQVTM, CDR2 ANQGSEA.

This chain joins TRBV5-5 and TRBJ1-2; TRBD1 aligns across 8 bases. CDR1 SGHKS and CDR2 YYEKEE come from the germline V gene (reference sequence). The CDR3 spans 15 residues. V lost 3 bases, J lost 1 base, and 5 bases stayed unmatched. The CDR3 loop reads CASSSDRELNYGYTF. The DNA for the CDR3 is TGTGCCAGCAGCTCGGACAGGGAGCTTAACTATGGCTACACCTTC. The full variable domain, its missing parts supplied by reference TRBV5-5 and TRBJ1-2, is DAGVTQSPTHLIKTRGQQVTLRCSPISGHKSVSWYQQVLGQGPQFIFQYYEKEERGRGNFPDRFSARQFPNYSSELNVNALLLGDSALYLCASSSDRELNYGYTFGSGTRLTVV.

The J gene is TRBJ1-4, the V gene TRBV5-1, with 7 bases lining up with TRBD1. Unmatched junction bases numbered 9, after V lost 2 bases and J lost 5 bases. The CDR3 has 16 residues. From germline, CDR1 is SGHRS and CDR2 YFSETQ. CDR3 nucleotides: TGCGCCAGCAGCTTACGTCTGACAGGGAGGAATGAAAAACTGTTTTTT. This translates into CASSLRLTGRNEKLFF.

V usage is TRBV10-3 and J usage is TRBJ2-7; D is ambiguous. CDR1 and CDR2 from the germline V gene are ENHRY and SYGVKD. V lost 6 bases, J lost 6 bases, and 9 bases lay in between. The CDR3 is made up of 11 amino acids. The DNA of the CDR3 is TGTGCCATCAGGGGGTCTTCCGAGCAGTACTTC. This codes for CAIRGSSEQYF.

The J gene is TRBJ1-4, the V gene TRBV19, with D possibly matching TRBD1 (5 bases). The length of the CDR3 is 14 residues. With 4 bases removed from V and 6 bases from J, the gap between germline ends came to 12 bases. Germline V CDR1 and CDR2: LNHDA, SQIVND (reference sequence). The DNA of the CDR3 is TGTGCCAGTAGTACTTACAGGAGGGATGAAAAACTGTTTTTT. It specifies CASSTYRRDEKLFF.

The chain uses TRBV5-1 and TRBJ2-7; D is ambiguous. V shed 1 base and J shed 5 bases, with 19 bases lying between them. This CDR3 is 16 amino acids long. Germline V gene lookup returns CDR1 SGHRS and CDR2 YFSETQ. The DNA for the CDR3 is TGCGCCAGCAGCTTGACCAGCTCCCTTCCGAGGAACGAGCAGTACTTC. Its translation: CASSLTSSLPRNEQYF.

This clone occurred a few times. The chain uses TRBV4-1 and TRBJ1-1, with TRBD1 identical over 7 bases. CDR3 length: 15 amino acids. J was trimmed by 1 base and V by 1 base; bases with no gene match: 3. Germline loops: CDR1 MGHRA, CDR2 YSYEKL. CDR3 residues: CASSQADRENTEAFF. The CDR3 DNA reads TGCGCCAGCAGCCAAGCCGACAGGGAGAACACTGAAGCTTTCTTT.

This rearrangement joins TRBV27 to TRBJ1-1; D gene unclear. This CDR3 contains 13 residues. Germline V gene data show CDR1 as MNHEY and CDR2 as SMNVEV (reference sequence). Trimming removed 7 bases from V and 1 base from J, with 10 bases in between. CDR3: CASIPGPNTEAFF. The CDR3 DNA sequence: TGTGCCAGCATCCCCGGACCGAACACTGAAGCTTTCTTT.

In this sample, this clone turned up once. This chain links TRBV10-2 with TRBJ2-7; D might be TRBD1 (5 bases). The germline gives CDR1 WSHSY, CDR2 SAAADI. Between the trimmed V and J ends, which lost 3 bases and 6 bases, there was a span of 9 bases. CDR3 size: 12 residues. CDR3 sequence reads: CASSEWQGEQYF. CDR3 sequence (DNA): TGCGCCAGCAGTGAATGGCAGGGCGAGCAGTACTTC.

The V gene is TRBV28, the J gene TRBJ1-6; D may be TRBD1 (6 bases). The CDR3 runs to 18 residues. V was shortened by 3 bases and J by 0 bases, with 15 bases between the two germline ends. Germline lookup yields CDR1 MDHEN and CDR2 SYDVKM. The CDR3 DNA reads TGTGCCAGCAGTTTCGGCCACACAGGGAGCTCCTATAATTCACCCCTCCACTTT. It encodes CASSFGHTGSSYNSPLHF. The whole variable domain, remainder taken from reference TRBV28 and TRBJ1-6, is DVKVTQSSRYLVKRTGEKVFLECVQDMDHENMFWYRQDPGLGLRLIYFSYDVKMKEKGDIPEGYSVSREKKERFSLILESASTNQTSMYLCASSFGHTGSSYNSPLHFGNGTRLTVT.

CDR3: CASSLAAGEQFF. CDR3 nucleotide sequence: TGTGCCAGCAGCCTTGCAGCGGGTGAGCAGTTCTTC. The chain is built from TRBV4-2 and TRBJ2-1; tentative D call: TRBD2 (6 bases). This CDR3 comprises 12 residues. Looked up from germline, CDR1 is LGHNA and CDR2 is YNFKEQ. V was pared by 4 bases and J by 9 bases, with 10 bases between.

The V gene is TRBV7-6, the J gene TRBJ2-7, with D perhaps TRBD2 (6 bases). Germline V gives CDR1 SGHVS, CDR2 FNYEAQ. The CDR3 covers 13 residues. Trimming pared 2 bases from V and 9 bases from J, leaving 14 bases between. The CDR3 DNA sequence: TGTGCCAGCAGCTTACGGGGGTCGTTAGCGCAGTACTTC. Translated: CASSLRGSLAQYF.

J is TRBJ1-5 and V is TRBV6-1, with 7 bases fitting TRBD1. CDR3 size: 17 residues. The germline gives CDR1 MNHNS, CDR2 SASEGT. V dropped 3 bases and J dropped 2; count of bases not matched to a gene: 10. This chain's CDR3 is CASSDQKGAGGNQPQHF. CDR3 in DNA: TGTGCCAGCAGTGATCAGAAGGGGGCAGGAGGCAATCAGCCCCAGCATTTT.